This TCR beta chain was found in a study of blood T cell repertoires in COVID-19. Study context: Both acute and convalescent COVID-19 samples were obtained from the United States, Italy and Spain. T cells, B-cell-depleted T cells, or PBMCs supplied cDNA or gDNA.

This clone was recorded once. The CDR3 is made up of 16 amino acids. V lost 0 bases and J 4 bases, leaving 14 bases between the germline ends. Germline V lookup: CDR1 SGHRS, CDR2 YFSETQ. Membership in each cohort depended on participant-reported clinical history. Only in-frame clones appear in the TCRdb table, and some are missing; sequencing was by immunoSEQ multiplex PCR. The sample contains about 50,000 clones, 78% of which appear only once. The V gene is TRBV5-1, the J gene TRBJ1-3; a possible D gene is TRBD1 (6 bases). The sequenced material came from PBMCs or T cells enriched from blood (not recorded which). This receptor was identified in a woman in her forties or fifties with acute COVID-19. The CDR3 bases are TGCGCCAGCAGCTTGGGGACAGTCTTAAGCGGAAACACCATATATTTT. Translated: CASSLGTVLSGNTIYF.